What follows are 10 T cell receptor beta chains derived from one specimen sequenced in a study of cytomegalovirus exposure and HLA in healthy donors. Primers: 60 Vbeta forward and 13 Jbeta reverse. Clones were read by immunoSEQ multiplex PCR, and TCRdb kept only the in-frame ones, dropping some. Of approximately 130,000 clones detected, roughly 87% appear once; the ten largest clones hold roughly 1.5%. The sequencing input was PBMCs. The origin of the receptors is a woman aged 18-30 years in good health and CMV-seronegative.

The chain carries TRBV14 and TRBJ2-7; 7 nucleotides agree with TRBD1. CDR3 length: 13 amino acids. V lost 1 base, J lost 3 bases, and 0 bases stayed unmatched. In germline, CDR1 is SGHDN, CDR2 FVKESK. The CDR3 region has the DNA TGTGCCAGCAGCCAAGGGACAGGCTACGAGCAGTACTTC. It is translated as CASSQGTGYEQYF.

The V and J genes are TRBV5-1 and TRBJ1-1; 8 nucleotides agree with TRBD1. Trimming took 2 bases from V and 2 from J; bases not matched to a gene: 5. Germline V gene lookup returns CDR1 SGHRS and CDR2 YFSETQ. The length of the CDR3 is 15 residues. The DNA of the CDR3 is TGCGCCAGCAGCTTACGGACAGGGACCAACACTGAAGCTTTCTTT. Its translation: CASSLRTGTNTEAFF.

CDR3 residues: CASSLGLAGRVQETQYF. CDR3 coding DNA: TGCGCCAGCAGCTTGGGACTAGCGGGACGGGTACAAGAGACCCAGTACTTC. The chain joins TRBV5-1 to TRBJ2-5, with TRBD2 matching over 11 bases. Per germline, CDR1 SGHRS and CDR2 YFSETQ. V shed 0 bases, J shed 2 bases, and the junction held 6 bases outside the gene matches. This CDR3 contains 17 residues. Full variable domain (remainder filled in from reference TRBV5-1 and TRBJ2-5): KAGVTQTPRYLIKTRGQQVTLSCSPISGHRSVSWYQQTPGQGLQFLFEYFSETQRNKGNFPGRFSGRQFSNSRSEMNVSTLELGDSALYLCASSLGLAGRVQETQYFGPGTRLLVL.

The chain couples TRBV11-2 to TRBJ1-2; no reliable D call. Germline assignment: CDR1 SGHAT and CDR2 FQNNGV. The V gene lost 2 bases and the J gene lost 4 bases, with 17 bases spanning the gap. There are 16 residues in the CDR3. CDR3: CASSLSLSQTPYGYTF. The CDR3 DNA reads as TGTGCCAGCAGCTTAAGCTTGAGCCAGACTCCCTATGGCTACACCTTC.

The chain links TRBV5-1 to TRBJ1-5; the D gene is possibly TRBD1 (6 bases). V was trimmed by 1 base and J by 7 bases, leaving 12 bases between them. Germline values: CDR1 SGHRS, CDR2 YFSETQ. The CDR3 length is 14 residues. CDR3 coding DNA: TGCGCCAGCAGCTTGACAGGGAGTGGACAGCCCCAGCATTTT. It codes for CASSLTGSGQPQHF. Supplemented by reference TRBV5-1 and TRBJ1-5, the full variable domain reads KAGVTQTPRYLIKTRGQQVTLSCSPISGHRSVSWYQQTPGQGLQFLFEYFSETQRNKGNFPGRFSGRQFSNSRSEMNVSTLELGDSALYLCASSLTGSGQPQHFGDGTRLSIL.

V gene TRBV25-1 combines with J gene TRBJ2-5; weak D call: TRBD2 (5 bases). V lost 1 base, J lost 4 bases, and 10 bases lay in between. Germline assignment: CDR1 MGHDK and CDR2 SYGVNS. The CDR3 loop spans 14 amino acids. CDR3 nucleotide sequence: TGTGCCAGCAGTGAATCCGGGGTCGGAGAGACCCAGTACTTC. Protein: CASSESGVGETQYF.

The chain joins TRBV27 to TRBJ1-5; D remains unclear. Per germline, CDR1 MNHEY and CDR2 SMNVEV (reference sequence). Trimming removed 2 bases from V and 7 bases from J, with 12 bases in between. This CDR3 is 14 amino acids long. The chain's CDR3 is CASSLVGSGQPQHF. CDR3 coding DNA: TGTGCCAGCAGTTTAGTGGGCAGCGGACAGCCCCAGCATTTT.

This CDR3 reads CASSHIDSEAFF. The DNA of the CDR3 is TGTGCCAGCAGCCACATAGACAGTGAAGCTTTCTTT. This chain connects TRBV7-9 to TRBJ1-1; possible D gene TRBD1, 5 bases. The CDR3 extends over 12 amino acids. With 5 bases removed from V and 7 bases from J, the gap between germline ends came to 11 bases. Germline-derived CDR1 and CDR2 are SEHNR and FQNEAQ (reference sequence).

Here the CDR3 reads CAVLGGDYEQYF. The CDR3 DNA is TGTGCCGTCCTGGGGGGAGATTACGAGCAGTACTTC. The chain recombines TRBV6-6 with TRBJ2-7, with a tentative D call TRBD2 (6 bases). Germline V lookup: CDR1 MNHNY, CDR2 SVGAGI (reference sequence). The CDR3 consists of 12 residues. Trimming took off 11 bases at V and 4 bases at J, with 15 bases between the two ends.

This clone turned up a few times. The chain links TRBV5-1 to TRBJ2-4; 8 positions agree with TRBD2. With 0 bases clipped from V and 13 bases from J, the junction kept 3 bases outside the gene matches. CDR1 is SGHRS and CDR2 is YFSETQ in the germline V gene. The CDR3 runs to 12 residues. The CDR3 sequence: CASSLVGGGQYF. For the CDR3, the DNA is TGCGCCAGCAGCTTGGTCGGGGGGGGGCAGTACTTC. Full variable domain (rest looked up from reference TRBV5-1 and TRBJ2-4): KAGVTQTPRYLIKTRGQQVTLSCSPISGHRSVSWYQQTPGQGLQFLFEYFSETQRNKGNFPGRFSGRQFSNSRSEMNVSTLELGDSALYLCASSLVGGGQYFGAGTRLSVL.